A selection of T cell receptor beta chains follows, all from one sample in a study of blood T cell repertoires in COVID-19. The assay was immunoSEQ multiplex PCR, and TCRdb's table has in-frame clones only and misses some. Among some 240,000 clones listed, around nine tenths were seen once. Material: peripheral blood. Receptor source: a man in his 60s with COVID-19, enrolled during active disease. Both conserved end residues are part of each CDR3. A D gene is named only where the DNA matches it firmly. Part of the rows lack a size; the others show once, few, many or a class for expanded clones.

j_call: TRBJ1-1
clone_size: once
d_call: -
v_call: TRBV5-8
cdr3_nt: TGTGCCAGCAGCTTGGCCTACTTGACTGAAGCTTTCTTT
cdr3_aa: CASSLAYLTEAFF

j_call: TRBJ2-7
clone_size: -
d_call: TRBD2
v_call: TRBV11-2
cdr3_nt: TGTGCCAGCAGCTTAGCTCGACTAGCGGGGCTCTCCTACGAGCAGTACTTC
cdr3_aa: CASSLARLAGLSYEQYF

j_call: TRBJ1-1
clone_size: few
d_call: TRBD1
v_call: TRBV28
cdr3_nt: TGTGCCAGCCCCCCAGCCCAGGGGGGAAACACTGAAGCTTTCTTT
cdr3_aa: CASPPAQGGNTEAFF

j_call: TRBJ1-2
clone_size: -
d_call: -
v_call: TRBV7-8
cdr3_nt: TGTGCCAGCAGTCTACTAGGCAACTATGGCTACACCTTC
cdr3_aa: CASSLLGNYGYTF

j_call: TRBJ2-1
clone_size: -
d_call: -
v_call: TRBV27
cdr3_nt: TGTGCCAGCAGTTTGACTCAGCGGCCCTACAATGAGCAGTTCTTC
cdr3_aa: CASSLTQRPYNEQFF

j_call: TRBJ2-1
clone_size: -
d_call: TRBD2
v_call: TRBV2
cdr3_nt: TGTGCCAGCAGTGGCGCCCTAACTAGCGGGAGATTACAGTTCTTC
cdr3_aa: CASSGALTSGRLQFF

j_call: TRBJ1-5
clone_size: -
d_call: -
v_call: TRBV7-2
cdr3_nt: TGTGCCAGCAGCCTACAGGGAGATAATCAGCCCCAGCATTTT
cdr3_aa: CASSLQGDNQPQHF

j_call: TRBJ2-2
clone_size: -
d_call: TRBD1
v_call: TRBV18
cdr3_nt: TGTGCCAGCTCTTACTCCGGGACAGGGAGCACCGGGGAGCTGTTTTTT
cdr3_aa: CASSYSGTGSTGELFF

j_call: TRBJ1-2
clone_size: -
d_call: TRBD1
v_call: TRBV28
cdr3_nt: TGTGCCAGCAGTACTGCCGGGACAGGGAGCTATGGCTACACCTTC
cdr3_aa: CASSTAGTGSYGYTF

j_call: TRBJ1-1
clone_size: -
d_call: -
v_call: TRBV18
cdr3_nt: TGTGCCAGCTCACCACGTCAGGGCGACACTGAAGCTTTCTTT
cdr3_aa: CASSPRQGDTEAFF

j_call: TRBJ1-1
clone_size: once
d_call: TRBD1
v_call: TRBV10-3
cdr3_nt: TGTGCCATCGGGACCCTGACAGGGGCTAACACTGAAGCTTTCTTT
cdr3_aa: CAIGTLTGANTEAFF

j_call: TRBJ2-7
clone_size: -
d_call: TRBD1
v_call: TRBV19
cdr3_nt: TGTGCCAGTAGTGAAGACAGGGACGAGCAGTACTTC
cdr3_aa: CASSEDRDEQYF

j_call: TRBJ1-5
clone_size: -
d_call: TRBD1
v_call: TRBV6-5
cdr3_nt: TGTGCCACCGGACAGGCGAATAGCAATCAGCCCCAGCATTTT
cdr3_aa: CATGQANSNQPQHF

j_call: TRBJ2-1
clone_size: -
d_call: TRBD1
v_call: TRBV7-2
cdr3_nt: TGTGCCAGCAGCTTAGGGGGACAGGTCTCTAATGAGCAGTTCTTC
cdr3_aa: CASSLGGQVSNEQFF

j_call: TRBJ1-5
clone_size: -
d_call: TRBD1
v_call: TRBV18
cdr3_nt: TGTGCCAGCTCACCTAGCGGACAGGGCAGTAATCAGCCCCAGCATTTT
cdr3_aa: CASSPSGQGSNQPQHF

j_call: TRBJ2-3
clone_size: -
d_call: TRBD2
v_call: TRBV27
cdr3_nt: TGTGCCAGCAGTGCTCCCGGGACTAGCGGGAAGGGTGCAGATACGCAGTATTTT
cdr3_aa: CASSAPGTSGKGADTQYF

j_call: TRBJ2-5
clone_size: -
d_call: TRBD1
v_call: TRBV18
cdr3_nt: TGTGCCAGCTCACTCGACAGGGGGGCGACCCAGTACTTC
cdr3_aa: CASSLDRGATQYF

j_call: TRBJ1-1
clone_size: -
d_call: TRBD1
v_call: TRBV6-5
cdr3_nt: TGTGCCGCCGCCGGGGACAGGGTGAACACTGAAGCTTTCTTT
cdr3_aa: CAAAGDRVNTEAFF

j_call: TRBJ2-2
clone_size: -
d_call: -
v_call: TRBV18
cdr3_nt: TGTGCCAGCTCACCAGCCGGGCCCGCGCGGGGCACCGGGGAGCTGTTTTTT
cdr3_aa: CASSPAGPARGTGELFF

j_call: TRBJ1-3
clone_size: -
d_call: TRBD1
v_call: TRBV5-5
cdr3_nt: TGTGCCAGCAGCGCCAGGGGGGAAGAACTAAACACCATATATTTT
cdr3_aa: CASSARGEELNTIYF

j_call: TRBJ2-3
clone_size: -
d_call: TRBD1
v_call: TRBV6-5
cdr3_nt: TGTGCCAGCAGTATCCGGGACAGGGGTGATACGCAGTATTTT
cdr3_aa: CASSIRDRGDTQYF

j_call: TRBJ2-7
clone_size: many
d_call: TRBD1
v_call: TRBV6-2/TRBV6-3
cdr3_nt: TGTGCCAGCAGTTACACCCGGGACAGGGGTTACGAGCAGTACTTC
cdr3_aa: CASSYTRDRGYEQYF

j_call: TRBJ2-1
clone_size: -
d_call: TRBD1
v_call: TRBV2
cdr3_nt: TGTGCCAGCAGCGGGGACAGGGACCTTTACAATGAGCAGTTCTTC
cdr3_aa: CASSGDRDLYNEQFF

j_call: TRBJ2-2
clone_size: -
d_call: TRBD1
v_call: TRBV4-3
cdr3_nt: TGCGCCAGCAGCCAAGATCACGGGACAGGGATCACCGGGGAGCTGTTTTTT
cdr3_aa: CASSQDHGTGITGELFF

j_call: TRBJ1-1
clone_size: -
d_call: -
v_call: TRBV18
cdr3_nt: TGTGCCAGCTCACCACGCCAGGGTACTGAAGCTTTCTTT
cdr3_aa: CASSPRQGTEAFF

j_call: TRBJ2-7
clone_size: -
d_call: -
v_call: TRBV7-2
cdr3_nt: TGTGCCAGCAGCCGCCGGGACACATATTACGAGCAGTACTTC
cdr3_aa: CASSRRDTYYEQYF

j_call: TRBJ1-2
clone_size: -
d_call: -
v_call: TRBV10-3
cdr3_nt: TGTGCCATCAGTGAGTATCAGGGGATCGATGGCTACACCTTC
cdr3_aa: CAISEYQGIDGYTF

j_call: TRBJ1-1
clone_size: -
d_call: -
v_call: TRBV6-1
cdr3_nt: TGTGCCAGCAGTGACAGAACGCCCACTGAAGCTTTCTTT
cdr3_aa: CASSDRTPTEAFF

j_call: TRBJ2-5
clone_size: few
d_call: TRBD1
v_call: TRBV19
cdr3_nt: TGTGCCAGTAGAGACAGGGGGGAGACCCAGTACTTC
cdr3_aa: CASRDRGETQYF

j_call: TRBJ1-1
clone_size: -
d_call: -
v_call: TRBV29-1
cdr3_nt: TGCAGCGCGGCAATTCAGGCAAACACTGAAGCTTTCTTT
cdr3_aa: CSAAIQANTEAFF

j_call: TRBJ1-2
clone_size: -
d_call: -
v_call: TRBV30
cdr3_nt: TGTGCCTGGAGTGTATCAGGGTATAGCGGCTACACCTTC
cdr3_aa: CAWSVSGYSGYTF

j_call: TRBJ1-2
clone_size: -
d_call: -
v_call: TRBV18
cdr3_nt: TGTGCCAGCTCACCACCGGAGGGGCTGAACTATGGCTACACCTTC
cdr3_aa: CASSPPEGLNYGYTF

j_call: TRBJ2-7
clone_size: -
d_call: TRBD2
v_call: TRBV6-5
cdr3_nt: TGTGCCAGCAGGCAAGCGGGAGGGATCTCCTACGAGCAGTACTTC
cdr3_aa: CASRQAGGISYEQYF

j_call: TRBJ2-3
clone_size: once
d_call: TRBD2
v_call: TRBV18
cdr3_nt: TGTGCCAGCTCACTCGGGACTAGCGGGGGGGATACGCAGTATTTT
cdr3_aa: CASSLGTSGGDTQYF

j_call: TRBJ1-1
clone_size: -
d_call: -
v_call: TRBV7-2
cdr3_nt: TGTGCCAGCACCCAGAGGAGGGACACTGAAGCTTTCTTT
cdr3_aa: CASTQRRDTEAFF

j_call: TRBJ1-1
clone_size: -
d_call: TRBD1
v_call: TRBV7-8
cdr3_nt: TGTGCCAGCAGCTTAGGCTCAACAGGGGCCACTGAAGCTTTCTTT
cdr3_aa: CASSLGSTGATEAFF

j_call: TRBJ2-4
clone_size: -
d_call: TRBD2
v_call: TRBV4-1
cdr3_nt: TGCGCCAGCAGCCAGCTAGCGGGGGTGGGCATTCAGTACTTC
cdr3_aa: CASSQLAGVGIQYF

j_call: TRBJ1-1
clone_size: -
d_call: -
v_call: TRBV20-1
cdr3_nt: TGCAGTGCGAAGGGGAAGTCTGAAGCTTTCTTT
cdr3_aa: CSAKGKSEAFF

j_call: TRBJ1-4
clone_size: few
d_call: TRBD1
v_call: TRBV2
cdr3_nt: TGTGCCAGCAGTTATGAACAGGGGGCAAAACTGTTTTTT
cdr3_aa: CASSYEQGAKLFF

j_call: TRBJ2-7
clone_size: -
d_call: TRBD1
v_call: TRBV3-1/TRBV3-2
cdr3_nt: TGTGCCAGCAGCCAACAGGGACAGCCCTCCTACGAGCAGTACTTC
cdr3_aa: CASSQQGQPSYEQYF

j_call: TRBJ1-1
clone_size: -
d_call: -
v_call: TRBV7-2
cdr3_nt: TGTGCCAGCAGCTTCTATCAAACGAACACTGAAGCTTTCTTT
cdr3_aa: CASSFYQTNTEAFF

j_call: TRBJ1-5
clone_size: -
d_call: -
v_call: TRBV2
cdr3_nt: TGTGCCAGCAGTGAAGATAGGGGCCCGCAGCAGCCCCAGCATTTT
cdr3_aa: CASSEDRGPQQPQHF

j_call: TRBJ2-5
clone_size: -
d_call: TRBD1
v_call: TRBV7-7
cdr3_nt: TGTGCTAGCAGCTTAGACAGGGGGGAGACCCAGTACTTC
cdr3_aa: CASSLDRGETQYF

j_call: TRBJ2-2
clone_size: -
d_call: TRBD2
v_call: TRBV9
cdr3_nt: TGTGCCAGCAGCGCAAGGGCCGGGGGGGCCACCGGGGAGCTGTTTTTT
cdr3_aa: CASSARAGGATGELFF

j_call: TRBJ1-4
clone_size: -
d_call: -
v_call: TRBV19
cdr3_nt: TGTGCCAGTAGTGGGCCCGGGGTAAGAGAAAAACTGTTTTTT
cdr3_aa: CASSGPGVREKLFF

j_call: TRBJ1-4
clone_size: -
d_call: -
v_call: TRBV30
cdr3_nt: TGTGCCTGGGGGTGGGGCGAAAAACTGTTTTTT
cdr3_aa: CAWGWGEKLFF

j_call: TRBJ2-5
clone_size: once
d_call: TRBD2
v_call: TRBV11-2
cdr3_nt: TGTGCCAGCAGCTTAGGGAAGGTAGCGGGAGGAGGGGAGACCCAGTACTTC
cdr3_aa: CASSLGKVAGGGETQYF

j_call: TRBJ1-1
clone_size: -
d_call: TRBD1
v_call: TRBV19
cdr3_nt: TGTGCCAGTAGTACTGGGACAGGGCGGACTGAAGCTTTCTTT
cdr3_aa: CASSTGTGRTEAFF

j_call: TRBJ1-2
clone_size: -
d_call: TRBD1
v_call: TRBV28
cdr3_nt: TGTGCCAGCAGACCCAACAGGGGGCGGCTTCATGGCTACACCTTC
cdr3_aa: CASRPNRGRLHGYTF

j_call: TRBJ2-7
clone_size: -
d_call: -
v_call: TRBV5-1
cdr3_nt: TGCGCCAGCACCGGGGAGTCGGTCTACGAGCAGTACTTC
cdr3_aa: CASTGESVYEQYF

j_call: TRBJ1-6
clone_size: -
d_call: -
v_call: TRBV25-1
cdr3_nt: TGTGCCAGCAGTGAATCGGGGAATTCACCCCTCCACTTT
cdr3_aa: CASSESGNSPLHF

j_call: TRBJ2-1
clone_size: -
d_call: -
v_call: TRBV15
cdr3_nt: TGTGCCACCAGCAGAGGAGCACAGGGAGGGTACAATGAGCAGTTCTTC
cdr3_aa: CATSRGAQGGYNEQFF

j_call: TRBJ1-2
clone_size: -
d_call: -
v_call: TRBV9
cdr3_nt: TGTGCCAGCAGCGTAGGGAACGGGGGCTATGGCTACACCTTC
cdr3_aa: CASSVGNGGYGYTF

j_call: TRBJ2-1
clone_size: -
d_call: TRBD2
v_call: TRBV30
cdr3_nt: TGTGCCTGGACTAGCGGCCTAGGCTGGAATGAGCAGTTCTTC
cdr3_aa: CAWTSGLGWNEQFF

j_call: TRBJ1-2
clone_size: -
d_call: TRBD1
v_call: TRBV19
cdr3_nt: TGTGCCAGTTGGGACAGGGGAGGATCGGCTGGCTACACCTTC
cdr3_aa: CASWDRGGSAGYTF

j_call: TRBJ2-1
clone_size: -
d_call: TRBD1
v_call: TRBV27
cdr3_nt: TGTGCCAGCAGTTTAGGTATCGGGCAGGGGGATATACATGAGCAGTTCTTC
cdr3_aa: CASSLGIGQGDIHEQFF

j_call: TRBJ2-3
clone_size: -
d_call: -
v_call: TRBV5-4
cdr3_nt: TGTGCCAGCAGCTACAGAGATACGCAGTATTTT
cdr3_aa: CASSYRDTQYF